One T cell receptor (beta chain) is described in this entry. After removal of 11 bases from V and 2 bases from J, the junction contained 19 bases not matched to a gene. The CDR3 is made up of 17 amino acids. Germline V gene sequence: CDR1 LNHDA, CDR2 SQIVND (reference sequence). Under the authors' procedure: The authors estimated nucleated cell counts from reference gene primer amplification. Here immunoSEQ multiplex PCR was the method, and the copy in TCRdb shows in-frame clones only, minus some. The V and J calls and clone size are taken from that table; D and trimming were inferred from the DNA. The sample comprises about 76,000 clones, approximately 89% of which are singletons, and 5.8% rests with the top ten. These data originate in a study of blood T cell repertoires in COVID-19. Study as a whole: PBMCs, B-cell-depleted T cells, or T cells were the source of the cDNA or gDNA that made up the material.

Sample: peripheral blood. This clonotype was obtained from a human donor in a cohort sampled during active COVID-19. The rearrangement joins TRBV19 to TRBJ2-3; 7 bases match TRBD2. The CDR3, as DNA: TGTGCCTCCAAGAGGAGTATGGGCGGGAGACCCACAGATACGCAGTATTTT. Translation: CASKRSMGGRPTDTQYF.